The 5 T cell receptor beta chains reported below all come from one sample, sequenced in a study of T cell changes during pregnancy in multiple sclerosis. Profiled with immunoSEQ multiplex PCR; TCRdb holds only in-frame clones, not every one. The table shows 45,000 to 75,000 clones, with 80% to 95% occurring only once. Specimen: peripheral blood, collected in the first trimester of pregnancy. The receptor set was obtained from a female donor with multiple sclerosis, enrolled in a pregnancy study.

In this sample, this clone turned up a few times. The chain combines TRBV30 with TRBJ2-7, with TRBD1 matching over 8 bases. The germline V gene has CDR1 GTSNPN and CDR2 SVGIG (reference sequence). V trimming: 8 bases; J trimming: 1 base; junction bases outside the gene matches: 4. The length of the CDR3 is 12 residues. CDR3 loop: CAVHRGSYEQYF. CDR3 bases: TGTGCCGTTCACAGGGGGTCCTACGAGCAGTACTTC.

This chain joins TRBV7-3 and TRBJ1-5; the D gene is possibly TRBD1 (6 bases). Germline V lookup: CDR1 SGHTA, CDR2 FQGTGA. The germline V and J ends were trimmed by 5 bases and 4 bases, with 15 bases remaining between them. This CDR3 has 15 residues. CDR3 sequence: CASSPDSSQNQPQHF. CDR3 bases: TGTGCCAGCAGCCCGGACAGTAGTCAGAATCAGCCCCAGCATTTT.

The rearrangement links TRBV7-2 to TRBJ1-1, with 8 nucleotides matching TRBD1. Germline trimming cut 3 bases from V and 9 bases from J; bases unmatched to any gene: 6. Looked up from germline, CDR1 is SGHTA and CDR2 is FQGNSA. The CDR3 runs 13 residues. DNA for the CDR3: TGTGCCAGCAGCTTGATCGGCAGGGGGCAAGCTTTCTTT. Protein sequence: CASSLIGRGQAFF.

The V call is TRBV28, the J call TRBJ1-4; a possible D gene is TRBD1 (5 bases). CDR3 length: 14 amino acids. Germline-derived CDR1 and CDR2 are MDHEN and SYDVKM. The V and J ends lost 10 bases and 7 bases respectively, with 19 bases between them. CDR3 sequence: CATIRAGEGEKLFF. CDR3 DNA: TGTGCCACAATCAGGGCGGGGGAGGGTGAAAAACTGTTTTTT.

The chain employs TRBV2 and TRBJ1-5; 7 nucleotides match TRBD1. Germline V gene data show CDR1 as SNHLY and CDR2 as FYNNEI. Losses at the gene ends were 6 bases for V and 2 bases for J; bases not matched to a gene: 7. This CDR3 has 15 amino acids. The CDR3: CASRHRGQGNQPQHF. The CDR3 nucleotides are TGTGCCAGCAGACACCGCGGACAGGGCAATCAGCCCCAGCATTTT.